The clone carrying this T cell receptor (beta chain) has more than one count but fewer than ten. Its antigen is not known. This entry belongs to a study of post-analysis software for immune sequencing data. Study as a whole: Clinical courses comprised relapsing-remitting, secondary progressive and progressive-relapsing multiple sclerosis.

The CDR3 spans 15 residues. In germline, CDR1 is KGHSH, CDR2 LQKENI. V was shortened by 0 bases and J by 2 bases, with 10 bases between the two germline ends. Whole-study results and caveats: Significantly lower normalized Chao1 diversity was found in patients with multiple sclerosis relative to controls. Analysis by F measure revealed that same-batch samples clustered strongly together. Relative to controls, patients had a handful of TRBV segments at higher frequency, with TRBV5-6, TRBV5-1 and TRBV20-1 among these.

Unique molecular identifiers had been added to the TCR beta cDNA libraries. From around 1 to 10 million T cells, 500,000 or so cDNA molecules were obtained. TCRdb itself ran the PCR reads through MiXCR, one entry per CDR3 protein. The repertoire holds about 540,000 distinct CDR3 sequences, with around a third as singletons. The chain combines TRBV18 with TRBJ1-2, with D unclear. This receptor was taken from a girl aged 2-17 years with multiple sclerosis. Sequenced material: blood. The CDR3 is CASSPPRSGNYGYTF. The CDR3 bases are TGTGCCAGCTCACCACCCCGATCGGGGAACTATGGCTACACCTTC.